This entry lists 21 T cell receptor beta chains sequenced from one sample in a study of cytomegalovirus exposure and HLA in healthy donors. Researchers ran the PCR with 60 Vbeta and 13 Jbeta primers. The table came from immunoSEQ multiplex PCR; TCRdb's copy has only in-frame clones and leaves some out. The table shows 150,000 to 200,000 clones, with around 78% occurring only once. Material for sequencing was PBMCs. Every receptor here comes from a man aged 30 to 45 in good health and CMV-seronegative.

V gene TRBV2 combines with J gene TRBJ2-2; no clear D. Deletions cut 3 bases from V and 4 bases from J, with 6 bases between. This CDR3 comprises 13 residues. Looked up from germline, CDR1 is SNHLY and CDR2 is FYNNEI. The CDR3 loop reads CASSEWSTGELFF. Here the CDR3 DNA reads TGTGCCAGCAGTGAGTGGAGCACCGGGGAGCTGTTTTTT.

This clone has a single count. The chain employs TRBV30 and TRBJ1-6; D might be TRBD1 (5 bases). The V gene's germline CDR1 is GTSNPN and CDR2 SVGIG (reference sequence). The CDR3 totals 13 residues. The V end lost 5 bases, the J end lost 8 bases, and 13 bases lay between the germline ends. The CDR3 DNA follows: TGTGCCTGGGCGGGACTTCGGGATTCACCCCTCCACTTT. Amino acid sequence: CAWAGLRDSPLHF.

This chain uses TRBV5-4 with TRBJ2-3; 11 nucleotides align to TRBD2. The CDR3 is 18 residues long. Trimming cost V 3 bases and J 1 base; bases outside gene matches: 10. The germline V gene has CDR1 SGHNT and CDR2 YYREEE (reference sequence). CDR3 loop: CASSSLAGERLGTDTQYF. The CDR3 DNA follows: TGTGCCAGCAGCTCACTAGCGGGAGAGAGGTTGGGCACAGATACGCAGTATTTT.

V usage is TRBV9 and J usage is TRBJ2-3, with 7 bases identical to TRBD2. CDR3 length: 16 residues. Germline trimming cut 4 bases from V and 2 bases from J; bases unmatched to any gene: 10. CDR1 and CDR2 (germline): SGDLS, YYNGEE. CDR3 sequence reads: CASSPDAGAPTDTQYF. CDR3 bases: TGTGCCAGCAGCCCCGATGCGGGAGCTCCCACAGATACGCAGTATTTT.

The chain recombines TRBV29-1 with TRBJ2-1; possibly TRBD2 for D (6 bases). Trimming removed 2 bases from V and 6 bases from J, with 8 bases in between. Germline V gene sequence: CDR1 SQVTM, CDR2 ANQGSEA. The CDR3 totals 12 residues. Here the CDR3 DNA reads TGCAGCGTTGAAAGTAGCGGCAATGAGCAGTTCTTC. Encoded protein: CSVESSGNEQFF.

This chain joins TRBV29-1 and TRBJ2-5, with 7 bases lining up with TRBD1. The germline gives CDR1 SQVTM, CDR2 ANQGSEA. The trim removed 6 bases at V and 4 bases at J, leaving 8 bases unmatched. The CDR3 has 13 residues. In DNA, the CDR3 is TGCAGCGTCCGGACAGGCAGAGGAGAGACCCAGTACTTC. Translating it yields CSVRTGRGETQYF.

The chain has TRBV28 and TRBJ2-5, with TRBD2 matching over 8 bases. The CDR3 is 14 residues long. The germline V gene has CDR1 MDHEN and CDR2 SYDVKM. The V gene end was trimmed by 4 bases and the J gene end by 4 bases; junction bases not matched to a gene: 5. CDR3 nucleotides: TGTGCCAGCAGTTCACAGCGGGAGCTAGAGACCCAGTACTTC. Translating it yields CASSSQRELETQYF.

This clone was seen only once. This rearrangement joins TRBV11-2 to TRBJ2-1, with D unresolved. CDR3 length equals 15 residues. V shed 2 bases and J shed 0 bases, with 8 bases lying between them. Germline V gives CDR1 SGHAT, CDR2 FQNNGV. The CDR3 loop reads CASSLKPVSYNEQFF. The DNA for the CDR3 is TGTGCCAGCAGCTTAAAACCAGTCTCCTACAATGAGCAGTTCTTC.

This chain links TRBV6-5 with TRBJ2-1, with D uncertain. This CDR3 region has 15 residues. V lost 2 bases to trimming and J lost 6 bases, with 14 bases between them. CDR1 is MNHEY and CDR2 is SVGAGI in the germline V gene. The CDR3 spells CASSYGPPPVNEQFF. The CDR3 bases are TGTGCCAGCAGTTACGGTCCCCCCCCGGTCAATGAGCAGTTCTTC.

The V call is TRBV9, the J call TRBJ1-2; D unclear. The germline V gene has CDR1 SGDLS and CDR2 YYNGEE. V was shortened by 6 bases and J by 4 bases, with 16 bases between the two germline ends. The CDR3 sequence is 14 residues long. Here the CDR3 reads CASTGVSSGYGYTF. The CDR3 coding sequence is TGTGCCAGCACCGGGGTTTCCTCCGGCTATGGCTACACCTTC.

The CDR3 nucleotides are TGCGCCAGCAGCTTGGACAGGGCAAAAAACATTCAGTACTTC. This encodes CASSLDRAKNIQYF. The chain joins TRBV5-1 to TRBJ2-4; weak D call: TRBD1 (6 bases). V shed 0 bases and J shed 4 bases, with 8 bases lying between them. The CDR3 is made up of 14 amino acids. Germline lookup yields CDR1 SGHRS and CDR2 YFSETQ.

The genes are TRBV4-1 and TRBJ2-3, with 14 positions matching TRBD2. CDR1 MGHRA and CDR2 YSYEKL come from the germline V gene. This CDR3 has 15 residues. V trimming: 5 bases; J trimming: 3 bases; junction bases outside the gene matches: 1. DNA for the CDR3: TGCGCCAGCAGCGGACTAGCGGGAGGAACAGATACGCAGTATTTT. This sequence encodes CASSGLAGGTDTQYF.

The V gene is TRBV9, the J gene TRBJ2-5; weak D call: TRBD2 (6 bases). The CDR3 spans 15 residues. Trimming left V 0 bases short and J 5 bases short, with 14 bases between. The germline V gene encodes CDR1 SGDLS and CDR2 YYNGEE. The CDR3 region has the DNA TGTGCCAGCAGCGTAGTTGGGCGGGAAAGGGAGACCCAGTACTTC. Translation: CASSVVGRERETQYF. The full variable domain, with the rest looked up from reference TRBV9 and TRBJ2-5, is DSGVTQTPKHLITATGQRVTLRCSPRSGDLSVYWYQQSLDQGLQFLIQYYNGEERAKGNILERFSAQQFPDLHSELNLSSLELGDSALYFCASSVVGRERETQYFGPGTRLLVL.

The V gene is TRBV19, the J gene TRBJ1-2; 9 nucleotides match TRBD1. Trimming at V came to 6 bases and at J to 2 bases, leaving 4 bases not matched to a gene. Germline V lookup: CDR1 LNHDA, CDR2 SQIVND (reference sequence). CDR3 length: 14 amino acids. CDR3: CASSRQGGNYGYTF. CDR3 nucleotide sequence: TGTGCCAGTAGCAGACAGGGGGGCAACTATGGCTACACCTTC.

The chain has TRBV27 and TRBJ1-5; 7 nucleotides agree with TRBD1. CDR3 length: 14 amino acids. Trimming took 6 bases from V and 4 from J; bases not matched to a gene: 6. The germline V gene encodes CDR1 MNHEY and CDR2 SMNVEV (reference sequence). CDR3 sequence reads: CASSYRGFNQPQHF. Written as DNA, the CDR3 is TGTGCCAGCAGCTACAGGGGCTTTAATCAGCCCCAGCATTTT.

This clone has more than one count but fewer than ten. This chain links TRBV5-1 with TRBJ2-1, with unresolved D. The V gene's germline CDR1 is SGHRS and CDR2 YFSETQ. This CDR3 has 15 amino acids. V was cut by 1 base and J by 10 bases, with 18 bases left in between. The CDR3 protein is CASSLPITGGGEQFF. As DNA, the CDR3 is TGCGCCAGCAGCTTGCCTATTACGGGTGGTGGCGAGCAGTTCTTC.

This clone was seen more than once but under ten times. The chain links TRBV28 to TRBJ2-5; 7 nucleotides line up with TRBD1. The CDR3 sequence is 13 residues long. V dropped 5 bases and J dropped 7; count of bases not matched to a gene: 7. Germline lookup yields CDR1 MDHEN and CDR2 SYDVKM. The CDR3 reads CASSAGQVGTQYF. As DNA, the CDR3 is TGTGCCAGCAGTGCCGGACAGGTGGGGACCCAGTACTTC.

The chain recombines TRBV29-1 with TRBJ1-4; 8 bases are shared with TRBD1. Trimming took 6 bases from V and 4 from J; bases not matched to a gene: 7. Germline CDR1 and CDR2: SQVTM and ANQGSEA. CDR3 length: 14 residues. This CDR3 is CSVARGRGNEKLFF. The CDR3 DNA is TGCAGCGTCGCCAGGGGGCGCGGTAATGAAAAACTGTTTTTT.

The chain employs TRBV14 and TRBJ2-7, with TRBD1 matching 10 bases. V lost 2 bases to trimming and J lost 4 bases; unmatched junction nucleotides: 8. Looked up from germline, CDR1 is SGHDN and CDR2 is FVKESK. The CDR3 is made up of 16 amino acids. For the CDR3, the DNA is TGTGCCAGCAGCCAAAACCTCGGGACAGGGGATTACGAGCAGTACTTC. Its protein product is CASSQNLGTGDYEQYF.

J is TRBJ1-5 and V is TRBV5-1; possibly TRBD1 for D (6 bases). In germline, CDR1 is SGHRS, CDR2 YFSETQ. This CDR3 spans 14 amino acids. Trimming took off 0 bases at V and 2 bases at J, with 6 bases between the two ends. The DNA of the CDR3 is TGCGCCAGCAGCTTGGCAGGGGGCAATCAGCCCCAGCATTTT. Amino acid sequence: CASSLAGGNQPQHF. The variable domain in full, with the rest retrieved from reference TRBV5-1 and TRBJ1-5, is KAGVTQTPRYLIKTRGQQVTLSCSPISGHRSVSWYQQTPGQGLQFLFEYFSETQRNKGNFPGRFSGRQFSNSRSEMNVSTLELGDSALYLCASSLAGGNQPQHFGDGTRLSIL.

The genes are TRBV5-1 and TRBJ2-2, with TRBD2 matching over 7 bases. Germline CDR1 is SGHRS and CDR2 is YFSETQ. The CDR3 is 13 residues long. V lost 7 bases, J lost 8 bases, and 8 bases stayed unmatched. The DNA of the CDR3 is TGCGCCAGCGAGCGGGACCCTTTGGGGGAGCTGTTTTTT. Its protein is CASERDPLGELFF.